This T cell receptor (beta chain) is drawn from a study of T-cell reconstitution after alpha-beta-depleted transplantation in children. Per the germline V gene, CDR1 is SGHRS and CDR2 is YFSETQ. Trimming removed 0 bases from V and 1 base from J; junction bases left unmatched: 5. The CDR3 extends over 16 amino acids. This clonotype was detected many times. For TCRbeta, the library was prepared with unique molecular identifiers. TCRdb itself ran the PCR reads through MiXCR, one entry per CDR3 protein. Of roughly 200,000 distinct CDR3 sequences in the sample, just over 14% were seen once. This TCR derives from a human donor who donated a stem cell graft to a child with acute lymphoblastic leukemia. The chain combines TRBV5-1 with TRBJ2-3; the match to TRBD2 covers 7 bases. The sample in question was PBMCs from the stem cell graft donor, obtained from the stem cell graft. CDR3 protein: CASSLGTSDRTDTQYF. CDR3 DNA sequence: TGCGCCAGCAGCTTGGGAACTAGCGACCGCACAGATACGCAGTATTTT.